Shown below are 6 T cell receptor beta chains from a single sample sequenced in a study of T-cell memory formation after mild COVID-19. TCRdb redid the calling of the 5' RACE reads with MiXCR, one entry per CDR3 protein. The data show about 310,000 distinct CDR3 sequences, roughly 21% seen once. The specimen was PBMCs or a T cell subset sorted from them (not recorded which). The receptors stem from a man between 18 and 29 years old who had mild COVID-19 (a few samples of this study predate the infection). Cell type and time point are not known.

The rearrangement joins TRBV2 to TRBJ2-3; tentatively, D is TRBD2 (7 bases). The V gene's germline CDR1 is SNHLY and CDR2 FYNNEI. The CDR3 totals 16 residues. V gave up 6 bases and J gave up 4 bases, with 20 bases separating them. The CDR3 coding sequence is TGTGCCAGCAGACCCTTTACGGGGGGCCCCGCAGATACGCAGTATTTT. Translating gives CASRPFTGGPADTQYF.

There are a few counts of this clonotype. V usage is TRBV19 and J usage is TRBJ2-3; D ambiguous. Germline V gene data show CDR1 as LNHDA and CDR2 as SQIVND (reference sequence). The CDR3 is 12 residues long. V lost 3 bases and J lost 4, with 5 bases in between. In nucleotides, the CDR3 is TGTGCCAGTAGTATTGGGCCAGATACGCAGTATTTT. This codes for CASSIGPDTQYF.

The J gene is TRBJ2-5, the V gene TRBV29-1; D possibly corresponds to TRBD1 (5 bases). The CDR3 has 12 residues. Trimming removed 7 bases from V and 4 bases from J, with 13 bases in between. CDR1 is SQVTM, CDR2 ANQGSEA, per germline. CDR3 loop: CSDRQITETQYF. The CDR3 DNA sequence: TGCAGCGACCGACAGATAACAGAGACCCAGTACTTC.

The chain is built from TRBV5-6 and TRBJ1-5, with D tentatively TRBD1 (6 bases). The V end lost 0 bases, the J end lost 7 bases, and 11 bases lay between the germline ends. The CDR3 loop spans 14 amino acids. Germline values: CDR1 SGHDT, CDR2 YYEEEE. The DNA of the CDR3 is TGTGCCAGCAGCTTGGACAGGGTATGGCAGCCCCAGCATTTT. Protein: CASSLDRVWQPQHF.

This clonotype was observed at least ten times. CDR3 DNA: TGCGCCAGCAGCCAAGGGAATGGGGGAAACACCATATATTTT. The encoded protein is CASSQGNGGNTIYF. This sequence joins TRBV4-3 and TRBJ1-3; D is undetermined. CDR1 and CDR2 (germline): LGHNA, YSLEER. Trimming took 1 base from V and 4 from J, leaving 8 bases between them. CDR3 length: 14 amino acids.

In this sample, this clonotype turned up a few times. The chain uses TRBV9 and TRBJ2-3; a weak D match, TRBD2 (6 bases). This CDR3 is 18 amino acids long. Germline V gene lookup returns CDR1 SGDLS and CDR2 YYNGEE. The V and J ends lost 4 bases and 2 bases respectively, with 23 bases between them. The CDR3 sequence: CASSTLRAGRGDTDTQYF. CDR3 sequence (DNA): TGTGCCAGCAGCACTCTTCGGGCTGGGCGGGGAGACACAGATACGCAGTATTTT.